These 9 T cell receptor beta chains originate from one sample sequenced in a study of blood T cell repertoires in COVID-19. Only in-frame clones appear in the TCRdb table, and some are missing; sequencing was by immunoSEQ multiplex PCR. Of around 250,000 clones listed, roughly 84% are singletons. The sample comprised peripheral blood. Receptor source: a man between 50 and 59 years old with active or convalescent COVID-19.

CDR3 coding DNA: TGCGCCAGCAGTGAGTCGGGACAGGGGATTAGGCAGTACTTC. Amino acids: CASSESGQGIRQYF. The rearrangement uses TRBV10-1 and TRBJ2-7; TRBD1 matches 10 bases. CDR1 is WNHNN and CDR2 is SYGVQD in the germline V gene (reference sequence). The ends lost 0 bases at V and 9 bases at J; junction bases unmatched: 5. The CDR3 has 14 residues.

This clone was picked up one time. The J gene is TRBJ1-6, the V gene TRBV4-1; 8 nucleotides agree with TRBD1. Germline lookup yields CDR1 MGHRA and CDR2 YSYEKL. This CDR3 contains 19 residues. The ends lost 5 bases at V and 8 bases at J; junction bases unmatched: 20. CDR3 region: CASSVLRTGTPDGDSPLHF. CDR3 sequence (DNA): TGCGCCAGCAGCGTTCTCAGGACAGGGACCCCCGATGGGGATTCACCCCTCCACTTT.

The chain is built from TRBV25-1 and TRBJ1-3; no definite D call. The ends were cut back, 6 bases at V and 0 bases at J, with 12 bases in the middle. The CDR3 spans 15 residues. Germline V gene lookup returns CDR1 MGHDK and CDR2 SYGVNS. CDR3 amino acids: CASSPLISSGNTIYF. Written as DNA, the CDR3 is TGTGCCAGCAGCCCCCTTATTAGCTCTGGAAACACCATATATTTT. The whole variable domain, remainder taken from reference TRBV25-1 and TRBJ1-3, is EADIYQTPRYLVIGTGKKITLECSQTMGHDKMYWYQQDPGMELHLIHYSYGVNSTEKGDLSSESTVSRIRTEHFPLTLESARPSHTSQYLCASSPLISSGNTIYFGEGSWLTVV.

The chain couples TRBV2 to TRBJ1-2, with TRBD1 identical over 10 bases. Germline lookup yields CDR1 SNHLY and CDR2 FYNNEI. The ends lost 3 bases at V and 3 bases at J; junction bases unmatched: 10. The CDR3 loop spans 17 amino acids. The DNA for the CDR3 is TGTGCCAGCAGTGATCTAGGGGTGACAGGGGGCCACTATGGCTACACCTTC. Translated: CASSDLGVTGGHYGYTF.

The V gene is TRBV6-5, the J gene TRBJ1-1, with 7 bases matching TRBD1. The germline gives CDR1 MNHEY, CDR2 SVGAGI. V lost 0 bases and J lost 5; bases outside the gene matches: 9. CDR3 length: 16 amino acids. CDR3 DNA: TGTGCCAGCAGTTACTCTAGGGGGCCCCCTTATACTGAAGCTTTCTTT. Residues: CASSYSRGPPYTEAFF.

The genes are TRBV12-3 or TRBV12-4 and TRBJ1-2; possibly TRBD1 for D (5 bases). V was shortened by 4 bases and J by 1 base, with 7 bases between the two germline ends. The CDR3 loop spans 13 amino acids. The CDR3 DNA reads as TGTGCCAGCAGTTCCGACAGTAACTATGGCTACACCTTC. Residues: CASSSDSNYGYTF.

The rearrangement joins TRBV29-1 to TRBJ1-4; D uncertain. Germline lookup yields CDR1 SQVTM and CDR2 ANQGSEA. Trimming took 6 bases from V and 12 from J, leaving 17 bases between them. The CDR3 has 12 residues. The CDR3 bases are TGCAGCGTGGCAGAAGGTACGAGGGAACTGTTTTTT. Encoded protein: CSVAEGTRELFF.

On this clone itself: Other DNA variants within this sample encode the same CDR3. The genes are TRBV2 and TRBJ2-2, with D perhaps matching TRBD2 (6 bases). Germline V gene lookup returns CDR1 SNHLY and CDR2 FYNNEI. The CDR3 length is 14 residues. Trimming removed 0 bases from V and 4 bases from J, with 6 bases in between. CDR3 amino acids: CASSEAGGTGELFF. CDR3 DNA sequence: TGTGCCAGCAGTGAAGCGGGGGGCACCGGGGAGCTGTTTTTT.

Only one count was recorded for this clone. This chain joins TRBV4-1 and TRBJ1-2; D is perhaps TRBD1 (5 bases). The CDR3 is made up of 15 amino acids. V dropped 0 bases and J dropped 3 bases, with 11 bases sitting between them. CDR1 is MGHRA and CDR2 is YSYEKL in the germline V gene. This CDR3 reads CASSQDRRVHYGYTF. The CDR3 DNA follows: TGCGCCAGCAGCCAAGATCGCAGGGTCCACTATGGCTACACCTTC.